This TCR beta chain appears in the sequencing data of a study of cytomegalovirus exposure and HLA in healthy donors. The V gene's germline CDR1 is LNHNV and CDR2 YYDKDF (reference sequence). V was shortened by 5 bases and J by 1 base, with 12 bases between the two germline ends. This CDR3 is built from 16 residues. Researchers ran the PCR with 60 Vbeta and 13 Jbeta primers. Assay: immunoSEQ multiplex PCR; the TCRdb copy retains only in-frame clones and omits some. Of 100,000 to 150,000 clones listed, 77% are singletons. The source of this sequence is a male donor in good health and CMV-seropositive. The rearrangement joins TRBV15 to TRBJ2-6; D is possibly TRBD2 (5 bases). The sample consisted of PBMCs. DNA for the CDR3: TGTGCCACCAGCGAGAGTCGGGATTCTGGGGCCAACGTCCTGACTTTC. It translates to CATSESRDSGANVLTF.